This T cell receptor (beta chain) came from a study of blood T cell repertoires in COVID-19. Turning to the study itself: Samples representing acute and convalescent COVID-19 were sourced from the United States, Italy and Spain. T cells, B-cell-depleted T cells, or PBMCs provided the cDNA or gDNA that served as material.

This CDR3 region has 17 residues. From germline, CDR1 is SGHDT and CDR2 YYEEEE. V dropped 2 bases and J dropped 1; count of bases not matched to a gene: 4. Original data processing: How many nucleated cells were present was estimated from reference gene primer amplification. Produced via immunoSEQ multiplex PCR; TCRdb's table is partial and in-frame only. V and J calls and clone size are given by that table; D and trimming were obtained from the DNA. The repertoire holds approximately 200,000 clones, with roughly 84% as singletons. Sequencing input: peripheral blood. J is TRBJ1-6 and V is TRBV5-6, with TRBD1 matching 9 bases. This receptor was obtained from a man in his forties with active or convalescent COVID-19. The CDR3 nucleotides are TGTGCCAGCAGCTTAGTACAGGGGGCTTCCTATAATTCACCCCTCCACTTT. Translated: CASSLVQGASYNSPLHF.